A selection of T cell receptor beta chains follows, all from one sample in a study of cytomegalovirus exposure and HLA in healthy donors. This table comes from immunoSEQ multiplex PCR, and its TCRdb copy is limited to in-frame clones, with some not included. Of over 30,000 clones in the sample, around 83% were seen once. The specimen sequenced was PBMCs. Source of these receptors: a woman aged 18-29 years in good health and CMV-seronegative. The CDR3 runs from the conserved cysteine through the conserved F or W. The order of the fields is J gene, V gene, D gene, clone size, CDR3 DNA, CDR3 protein. The D gene is left open where the match is weak. Some rows have no size entry. The others give once, few or many, or a class for an expanded clone.

j_call: TRBJ2-1
v_call: TRBV9
d_call: TRBD2
clone_size: -
cdr3_nt: TGTGCCAGCAGCTCCATAGCGGGGAGGGATGAGCAGTTCTTC
cdr3_aa: CASSSIAGRDEQFF

j_call: TRBJ2-3
v_call: TRBV27
d_call: -
clone_size: -
cdr3_nt: TGTGCCAGCAGAATAACGGGTCCATCTTTGCTCGGCACAGATACGCAGTATTTT
cdr3_aa: CASRITGPSLLGTDTQYF

j_call: TRBJ2-1
v_call: TRBV9
d_call: TRBD2
clone_size: once
cdr3_nt: TGTGCCAGCAGCCCCGGGGACGGGGGGAGAAATGAGCAGTTCTTC
cdr3_aa: CASSPGDGGRNEQFF

j_call: TRBJ1-1
v_call: TRBV6-1
d_call: TRBD1
clone_size: -
cdr3_nt: TGTGCCAGCACCCAGGGGGCTAAGGGGAACACTGAAGCTTTCTTT
cdr3_aa: CASTQGAKGNTEAFF

j_call: TRBJ2-2
v_call: TRBV25-1
d_call: -
clone_size: -
cdr3_nt: TGTGCCAGCAGCCCACAGGGCTCGAGCGGGGAGCTGTTTTTT
cdr3_aa: CASSPQGSSGELFF

j_call: TRBJ2-1
v_call: TRBV6-5
d_call: TRBD2
clone_size: -
cdr3_nt: TGTGCCAGCAAACTAGCGGGACCCTACAATGAGCAGTTCTTC
cdr3_aa: CASKLAGPYNEQFF

j_call: TRBJ2-7
v_call: TRBV6-5
d_call: TRBD1
clone_size: -
cdr3_nt: TGTGCCAGCAGTTACTCGTCCCCTGCAGGGGGCAACGAGCAGTACTTC
cdr3_aa: CASSYSSPAGGNEQYF

j_call: TRBJ2-3
v_call: TRBV20-1
d_call: -
clone_size: -
cdr3_nt: TGCATTCGTCCCTCTACAGATACGCAGTATTTT
cdr3_aa: CIRPSTDTQYF

j_call: TRBJ1-4
v_call: TRBV10-3
d_call: -
clone_size: -
cdr3_nt: TGTGCCATCAGTCAAGCGGGAGGGGAAAAACTGTTTTTT
cdr3_aa: CAISQAGGEKLFF

j_call: TRBJ2-2
v_call: TRBV4-3
d_call: -
clone_size: -
cdr3_nt: TGCGCCAGCAGCCAAGGGACAACGAACACCGGGGAGCTGTTTTTT
cdr3_aa: CASSQGTTNTGELFF

j_call: TRBJ2-3
v_call: TRBV7-9
d_call: -
clone_size: -
cdr3_nt: TGTGCCAGCAGCTCTAGAGCAGATACGCAGTATTTT
cdr3_aa: CASSSRADTQYF

j_call: TRBJ1-2
v_call: TRBV5-6
d_call: TRBD1
clone_size: -
cdr3_nt: TGTGCCAGCAGCCTAAGGACAGGGGGTTTGAACTATGGCTACACCTTC
cdr3_aa: CASSLRTGGLNYGYTF

j_call: TRBJ2-5
v_call: TRBV7-7
d_call: -
clone_size: -
cdr3_nt: TGTGCCAGCAGCTTAGTGGCTAGCGTTAGTAAAGAGACCCAGTACTTC
cdr3_aa: CASSLVASVSKETQYF

j_call: TRBJ2-3
v_call: TRBV29-1
d_call: TRBD2
clone_size: -
cdr3_nt: TGCAGCGTAGGGACTAGCGGGAGTAGTAGCACAGATACGCAGTATTTT
cdr3_aa: CSVGTSGSSSTDTQYF

j_call: TRBJ2-5
v_call: TRBV4-3
d_call: -
clone_size: -
cdr3_nt: TGCGCCAGCAGCCAAGAGTCGTACCAAGAGACCCAGTACTTC
cdr3_aa: CASSQESYQETQYF

j_call: TRBJ1-2
v_call: TRBV7-8
d_call: -
clone_size: -
cdr3_nt: TGTGCCAGCAGCTTAATCGGGACTGCCTACACCTTC
cdr3_aa: CASSLIGTAYTF

j_call: TRBJ2-5
v_call: TRBV5-4
d_call: -
clone_size: -
cdr3_nt: TGTGCCAGCAGCTTGGGAGGGGGAAGGGGGGGCCAAGAGGCCCAGTACTTC
cdr3_aa: CASSLGGGRGGQEAQYF

j_call: TRBJ1-2
v_call: TRBV28
d_call: TRBD1
clone_size: -
cdr3_nt: TGTGCCAGCAGTTTTGCCCTCCAGGGGGCGTATGGCTACACCTTC
cdr3_aa: CASSFALQGAYGYTF

j_call: TRBJ2-1
v_call: TRBV19
d_call: TRBD2
clone_size: -
cdr3_nt: TGTGCCAGTAGTCTCAAACCCGGGACTAGCAAGCAGTTCTTC
cdr3_aa: CASSLKPGTSKQFF

j_call: TRBJ2-1
v_call: TRBV18
d_call: -
clone_size: -
cdr3_nt: TGTGCCAGCTCGTCAAGGACTACATACAATGAGCAGTTCTTC
cdr3_aa: CASSSRTTYNEQFF

j_call: TRBJ1-5
v_call: TRBV6-1
d_call: TRBD1
clone_size: -
cdr3_nt: TGTGCCAGCAGTGATCCGACAGGGGCCTGGGGTCAGCCCCAGCATTTT
cdr3_aa: CASSDPTGAWGQPQHF

j_call: TRBJ1-1
v_call: TRBV4-1
d_call: -
clone_size: -
cdr3_nt: TGCGCCAGCAGCGAAACCACAGACACTGAAGCTTTCTTT
cdr3_aa: CASSETTDTEAFF

j_call: TRBJ2-1
v_call: TRBV5-3
d_call: TRBD2
clone_size: -
cdr3_nt: TGTGCCAGAAGTTGGACTAGCGGGGGGGCGCGAGAGCAGTTCTTC
cdr3_aa: CARSWTSGGAREQFF

j_call: TRBJ1-4
v_call: TRBV5-4
d_call: TRBD1
clone_size: -
cdr3_nt: TGTGCCAGCAGCGGGGGACAGGGACCTAATGAAAAACTGTTTTTT
cdr3_aa: CASSGGQGPNEKLFF

j_call: TRBJ2-1
v_call: TRBV5-1
d_call: TRBD1
clone_size: once
cdr3_nt: TGCGCCAGCAGACCAACCGGGACAGGGGACGACAATGAGCAGTTCTTC
cdr3_aa: CASRPTGTGDDNEQFF

j_call: TRBJ2-3
v_call: TRBV20-1
d_call: -
clone_size: -
cdr3_nt: TGCAGTGAACTGCGAGGAGATACGCAGTATTTT
cdr3_aa: CSELRGDTQYF

j_call: TRBJ1-4
v_call: TRBV7-2
d_call: TRBD1
clone_size: -
cdr3_nt: TGTGCCAGCAGCTTACAGGGGGACACTGAAAAACTGTTTTTT
cdr3_aa: CASSLQGDTEKLFF

j_call: TRBJ1-1
v_call: TRBV7-2
d_call: -
clone_size: -
cdr3_nt: TGTGCCAGCAGCTTTACAGAGAACACTGAAGCTTTCTTT
cdr3_aa: CASSFTENTEAFF

j_call: TRBJ2-7
v_call: TRBV10-3
d_call: TRBD1
clone_size: once
cdr3_nt: TGTGCCATCAGTGACCCCGGGACAGGCCTCGAGCAGTACTTC
cdr3_aa: CAISDPGTGLEQYF

j_call: TRBJ1-2
v_call: TRBV7-6
d_call: -
clone_size: once
cdr3_nt: TGTGCCAGCAGCTCCTCGGGAGCGGGGTATGGCTACACCTTC
cdr3_aa: CASSSSGAGYGYTF

j_call: TRBJ1-5
v_call: TRBV5-1
d_call: TRBD1
clone_size: -
cdr3_nt: TGCGCCAGCAGCCCCTCAGGGGGTAGCAATCAGCCCCAGCATTTT
cdr3_aa: CASSPSGGSNQPQHF

j_call: TRBJ2-5
v_call: TRBV18
d_call: TRBD2
clone_size: -
cdr3_nt: TGTGCCAGCTCACCGGGACTAGCGGGGAGACCGACTGACTTC
cdr3_aa: CASSPGLAGRPTDF

j_call: TRBJ1-5
v_call: TRBV2
d_call: -
clone_size: -
cdr3_nt: TGTGCCAGCAGACAGGGCAGCAATCAGCCCCAGCATTTT
cdr3_aa: CASRQGSNQPQHF

j_call: TRBJ1-2
v_call: TRBV28
d_call: -
clone_size: -
cdr3_nt: TGTGCCAGCAGTTTGGCGGATGGCTACACCTTC
cdr3_aa: CASSLADGYTF

j_call: TRBJ2-7
v_call: TRBV7-9
d_call: TRBD2
clone_size: -
cdr3_nt: TGTTCCAGCACCGCCGGGACTATTTACGAGCAGTACTTC
cdr3_aa: CSSTAGTIYEQYF

j_call: TRBJ2-2
v_call: TRBV11-2
d_call: TRBD2
clone_size: -
cdr3_nt: TGTGCCAGCAGCTTAGTCGTAGCGGGAGGGCCTAACACCGGGGAGCTGTTTTTT
cdr3_aa: CASSLVVAGGPNTGELFF

j_call: TRBJ2-1
v_call: TRBV4-1
d_call: TRBD1
clone_size: -
cdr3_nt: TGCGCCAGCCAGGCCGGGACAGGATTCCATGAGCAGTTCTTC
cdr3_aa: CASQAGTGFHEQFF

j_call: TRBJ2-1
v_call: TRBV7-9
d_call: TRBD2
clone_size: -
cdr3_nt: TGTGCCAGCAGCTTAGAGACGGGGGGGTCCGATGAGCAGTTCTTC
cdr3_aa: CASSLETGGSDEQFF

j_call: TRBJ1-1
v_call: TRBV7-9
d_call: -
clone_size: -
cdr3_nt: TGTGCCAGCAGCTTAAATTCCAAGAACACTGAAGCTTTCTTT
cdr3_aa: CASSLNSKNTEAFF

j_call: TRBJ2-2
v_call: TRBV10-3
d_call: -
clone_size: -
cdr3_nt: TGTGCCATCAGTGGCCGCGAACAGGGAGGGGAGCTGTTTTTT
cdr3_aa: CAISGREQGGELFF

j_call: TRBJ1-6
v_call: TRBV27
d_call: TRBD1
clone_size: -
cdr3_nt: TGTGCCAGCAGTTCGGGACAGGGCCTCAATTCACCCCTCCACTTT
cdr3_aa: CASSSGQGLNSPLHF

j_call: TRBJ1-2
v_call: TRBV5-4
d_call: -
clone_size: -
cdr3_nt: TGTGCCAGCAGCTCACAGACCTCTTATGGCTACACCTTC
cdr3_aa: CASSSQTSYGYTF

j_call: TRBJ1-5
v_call: TRBV10-3
d_call: -
clone_size: once
cdr3_nt: TGTGCCATCAGTCGAGCGGCGGAAAATCAGCCCCAGCATTTT
cdr3_aa: CAISRAAENQPQHF

j_call: TRBJ2-1
v_call: TRBV30
d_call: TRBD2
clone_size: -
cdr3_nt: TGTGCCTGGACGTGGCGGGAGCTCTCCAAAGGCTACAATGAGCAGTTCTTC
cdr3_aa: CAWTWRELSKGYNEQFF

j_call: TRBJ1-1
v_call: TRBV15
d_call: TRBD1
clone_size: -
cdr3_nt: TGTGCCACCAGCAGAGGGACAGGCCAGAACACTGAAGCTTTCTTT
cdr3_aa: CATSRGTGQNTEAFF

j_call: TRBJ2-1
v_call: TRBV7-9
d_call: -
clone_size: -
cdr3_nt: TGTGCCAGCAGCCCCTGGCCTAGCTCCTACAATGAGCAGTTCTTC
cdr3_aa: CASSPWPSSYNEQFF

j_call: TRBJ1-3
v_call: TRBV5-1
d_call: -
clone_size: -
cdr3_nt: TGCGCCAGCAGCGGGGGAGGTCCTGGAAACACCATATATTTT
cdr3_aa: CASSGGGPGNTIYF

j_call: TRBJ2-3
v_call: TRBV7-9
d_call: TRBD2
clone_size: -
cdr3_nt: TGTGCCAGCAGCTTAGTAGCTAGCGGGGGCGGGGATACGCAGTATTTT
cdr3_aa: CASSLVASGGGDTQYF

j_call: TRBJ2-7
v_call: TRBV7-8
d_call: -
clone_size: -
cdr3_nt: TGTGCCAGCATCTTATCCCCGGGTTCCGAGCAGTACTTC
cdr3_aa: CASILSPGSEQYF

j_call: TRBJ2-2
v_call: TRBV4-3
d_call: -
clone_size: -
cdr3_nt: TGCGCCAGCAGCCAAGACCAGGGGCGAGAGACCGGGGAGCTGTTTTTT
cdr3_aa: CASSQDQGRETGELFF

j_call: TRBJ2-3
v_call: TRBV4-1
d_call: -
clone_size: -
cdr3_nt: TGCGCCAGCAGCCAAGTGGGCGCGGATACGCAGTATTTT
cdr3_aa: CASSQVGADTQYF

j_call: TRBJ1-5
v_call: TRBV29-1
d_call: TRBD1
clone_size: -
cdr3_nt: TGCAGCGTTGGGGCGGACAGGGGTCAGCCCCAGCATTTT
cdr3_aa: CSVGADRGQPQHF

j_call: TRBJ2-1
v_call: TRBV9
d_call: TRBD1
clone_size: -
cdr3_nt: TGTGCCAGCAGCCCCGGGACAGCCATCTACAATGAGCAGTTCTTC
cdr3_aa: CASSPGTAIYNEQFF

j_call: TRBJ2-2
v_call: TRBV4-3
d_call: TRBD1
clone_size: -
cdr3_nt: TGCGCCAGCAGCCAGGGACAGGGGAGTACCGGGGAGCTGTTTTTT
cdr3_aa: CASSQGQGSTGELFF